This TCR beta chain was identified during a study of vaccination and CD4 T cells after COVID-19 (dated by TCRdb to 2021 to 2024). General notes on the study: Convalescent patients had a positive SARS-CoV-2 result on nasal swab PCR, and of these patients, nine had mild disease and one had severe disease. The convalescent cohort included six males and four females, with two Hispanic individuals, seven Caucasians, two Asians and one multiracial person. Participants received two doses of either the Pfizer-BioNTech BNT162b2 vaccine (n=8) or the Moderna mRNA-1273 vaccine (n=2). Post-COVID blood samples from convalescent patients were collected a median of roughly 100 days after diagnosis, with a range of roughly 30 to 170 days. Post-vaccine blood samples were collected a median of 72 days after the second vaccine dose, ranging from about 14 to 241 days. For stimulating the cultures, overlapping spike peptide pools were used, derived from SARS-CoV-2 as well as from the common cold coronaviruses HCoV-NL63, HCoV-OC43 and HCoV-229E. As controls, cultures received a CEFX viral epitope pool (the positive control), an HIV-1 Nef peptide pool (the negative control), or no peptide at all. In around nine COVID-19 convalescent patients and a handful of infection-naive healthy vaccine recipients, the spike-specific CD4+ TCR repertoire before mRNA vaccination was compared with the repertoire after mRNA vaccination.

The treatment or condition tag for this specimen amounts to: roughly 11-day PBMC culture with coronavirus spike peptide pools or control peptides (ViraFEST assay). The ViraFEST assay was used in the study, in which antigen-specific T cells were expanded with peptide pools and expanded clonotypes were subsequently identified by TCR sequencing. The convalescent patients' positive SARS-CoV-2 PCR tests were from March to December 2020, which was before the Alpha, Beta and Delta variants emerged in the United States. PBMCs were cultured at approximately 2.1 million per well in IMDM supplemented with around 5% human AB serum and about 9.6 IU/ml IL-2, with about 9 ug/ml peptide pools added. Half of the culture medium was replaced with fresh IL-2-containing medium on days 3 and 7. After 10 days of culture, CD4+ T cells were isolated by negative selection with the EasySep CD4+ T cell isolation kit. Ficoll-Paque Plus gradient centrifugation was used to isolate PBMCs from whole blood, and the isolated PBMCs were then either used fresh or cryopreserved at -140C. In general, triplicate wells were set up for every culture condition.

Comment on this clonotype: No cognate antigen has been identified for it. No per-base quality is available; no much larger clone lies one base away.

General study outcomes and caveats: In convalescent patients, a median approximately 83% of post-vaccine SARS-CoV-2-reactive clones were detected only after vaccination, suggesting vaccine-specific priming. In convalescent patients, nearly all vaccine-specific clones (304 of 307) were found to be mono-reactive for SARS-CoV-2 spike rather than cross-reactive with common cold coronaviruses. Relatively few convalescent patients were included in the study, and early timepoints after natural infection were not analyzed. The median number of SARS-CoV-2-reactive clonotypes rose from approximately 20 after infection to roughly 40 after vaccination, but the change was not significant.

The library was built by means of PCR. DNA from cultured CD4+ T cells was subjected to TCR sequencing with the Oncomine TCR Beta short-read assay at the Johns Hopkins FTIC core. Genomic DNA was extracted from the cultured CD4+ T cells with the QIAamp micro DNA kit. The Oncomine TCR Beta libraries from cultured CD4+ T cells were pooled using unique dual indexes and then sequenced on an Illumina iSeq 100. The authors' pipeline ran thus. Non-productive sequences were removed, and CDR3s that did not start with C, did not end with F or W, or were shorter than 7 amino acids were discarded. The MANAFEST web application identified antigen-specific clonotypes by comparing peptide-stimulated wells against reference wells and other culture wells. For a clone to be called positive, the clone needed an FDR below 0.05, an odds ratio above 5, and a productive frequency above 0.1% in at least two of three replicate wells. A clonotype was classed as cross-reactive if the clonotype showed significant expansion both in SARS-CoV-2 spike wells and in at least one common cold coronavirus spike condition. CDR3 homology was assessed with Levenshtein distances (stringdist) and unrooted phylogenetic trees (ape) in R version 3.6.1. Through fastp at Q25 and MiXCR, TCRdb rebuilt clones from the public reads, retaining in-frame beta chains. Each CDR3 protein appears once, grouped with its most common genes and DNA. The V and J calls here are based on TCRdb, not the publication. Here the sample has 10,000 to 11,000 distinct CDR3 sequences; approximately 59% occur a single time. More than 15% of the sample lies in the top ten.

The sample taken for sequencing was CD4+ T cells from blood, cultured in vitro. The receptor's source is a human donor who had recovered from COVID-19.

In nucleotides, the sequence is TGTGCCAGCAGTTTCTTTCTAGATGGCTACACCTTC. This is translated as CASSFFLDGYTF. This receptor chain uses TRBV28 and TRBJ1-2; the D gene is unclear. The CDR3 spans 12 residues, from the cysteine through the phenylalanine. Of the read, only the CDR3 DNA is kept; its 36 bases are in frame from base 1. V and J lose 3 bases and 6 bases, and a span of 8 bases separates them. The germline V gene supplies CDR1 MDHEN and CDR2 SYDVKM.